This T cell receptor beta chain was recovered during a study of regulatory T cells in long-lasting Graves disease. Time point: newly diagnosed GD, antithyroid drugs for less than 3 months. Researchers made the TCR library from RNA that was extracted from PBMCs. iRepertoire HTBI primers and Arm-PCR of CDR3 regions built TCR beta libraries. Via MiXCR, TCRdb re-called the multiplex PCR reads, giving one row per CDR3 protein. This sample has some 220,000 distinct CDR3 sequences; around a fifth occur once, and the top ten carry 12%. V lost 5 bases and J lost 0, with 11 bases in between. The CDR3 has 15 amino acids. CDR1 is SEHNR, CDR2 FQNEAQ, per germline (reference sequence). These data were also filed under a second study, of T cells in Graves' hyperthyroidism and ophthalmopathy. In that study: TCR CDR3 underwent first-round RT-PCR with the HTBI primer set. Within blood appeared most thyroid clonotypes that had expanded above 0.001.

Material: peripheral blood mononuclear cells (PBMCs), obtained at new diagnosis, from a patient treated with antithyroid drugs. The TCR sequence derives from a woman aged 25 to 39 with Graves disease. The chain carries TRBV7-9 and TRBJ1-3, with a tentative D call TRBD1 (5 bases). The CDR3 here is CASSQTGFSGNTIYF. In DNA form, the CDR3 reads TGTGCCAGCAGCCAAACAGGTTTCTCTGGAAACACCATATATTTT.